A single sample gave rise to the 2 T cell receptor beta chains below, sequenced in a study of blood T cell repertoires in COVID-19. Libraries were prepared by immunoSEQ multiplex PCR; TCRdb keeps only in-frame clonotypes and omits some of them. The sample includes 200,000 to 300,000 clones, around four fifths of them seen just once. Sequencing input: peripheral blood. Receptors were obtained from a man aged 60-69 years with acute or convalescent COVID-19.

A word on this clone: A junction boundary mismatches the germline segment, possibly from a read error. At the DNA level, this CDR3 is encoded by other sequences in the same sample as well. This chain links TRBV2 with TRBJ1-6; TRBD1 aligns across 9 bases. CDR3 length equals 15 residues. Germline assignment: CDR1 SNHLY and CDR2 FYNNEI. This chain's CDR3 is CASSEDTGGYSPLHF. The CDR3 DNA follows: TGCGCCAGCAGTGAAGATACAGGGGGCTATTCACCCCTCCACTTT.

This chain connects TRBV7-9 to TRBJ2-7; tentatively, D is TRBD2 (5 bases). The CDR3 is 15 residues long. CDR1 is SEHNR, CDR2 FQNEAQ, per germline (reference sequence). Trimming pared 3 bases from V and 2 bases from J, leaving 14 bases between. The CDR3, as DNA: TGTGCCAGCAGCTTCGACCTTGTACTAGCCTACGAGCAGTACTTC. The encoded protein is CASSFDLVLAYEQYF.